A selection of T cell receptor beta chains follows, all from one sample in a study of shared clonotypes between healthy human individuals. Assay used: immunoSEQ multiplex PCR; TCRdb lists only in-frame clones, some missing. This sample has more than 1,200,000 clones, with approximately 98.5% found just once. The specimen sequenced was naive CD4+ T cells sorted from blood. The receptors here all came from a man younger than 45 in good health. Both conserved end residues are part of each CDR3. The D gene is left open where the match is weak. Not every row has a clone size; where given, it reads once, few, many or a size class.

clone_size: NA
d_call: NA
j_call: TRBJ2-3
v_call: TRBV2
cdr3_nt: TGTGCCAGCAGTAGTCGCACAGATACGCAGTATTTT
cdr3_aa: CASSSRTDTQYF

clone_size: NA
d_call: TRBD1
j_call: TRBJ2-1
v_call: TRBV14
cdr3_nt: TGTGCCAGCAGCCCGACAGGGGCTTCGGACAATGAGCAGTTCTTC
cdr3_aa: CASSPTGASDNEQFF

clone_size: NA
d_call: TRBD2
j_call: TRBJ2-1
v_call: TRBV5-4
cdr3_nt: TGTGCCAGCAGCTTAAAGGGACTAGCTTCGGATGAGCAGTTCTTC
cdr3_aa: CASSLKGLASDEQFF

clone_size: NA
d_call: NA
j_call: TRBJ1-1
v_call: TRBV6-5
cdr3_nt: TGTGCCAGCAGTTATTTTGTGGGGGTAACTGAAGCTTTCTTT
cdr3_aa: CASSYFVGVTEAFF

clone_size: NA
d_call: NA
j_call: TRBJ1-5
v_call: TRBV28
cdr3_nt: TGTGCCAGCAGTTTATGGAGGAGGGGCGGCAATCAGCCCCAGCATTTT
cdr3_aa: CASSLWRRGGNQPQHF

clone_size: NA
d_call: NA
j_call: TRBJ2-3
v_call: TRBV11-2
cdr3_nt: TGTGCCAGCAGCTTGGAAGGGACAGATACGCAGTATTTT
cdr3_aa: CASSLEGTDTQYF

clone_size: NA
d_call: NA
j_call: TRBJ2-3
v_call: TRBV27
cdr3_nt: TGTGCCAGCAGGACTATAGAGGGGACAGATACGCAGTATTTT
cdr3_aa: CASRTIEGTDTQYF

clone_size: NA
d_call: NA
j_call: TRBJ2-1
v_call: TRBV11-3
cdr3_nt: TGTGCCAGCAGCTTGGGCACTAGGGTGGAAGGTGAGCAGTTCTTC
cdr3_aa: CASSLGTRVEGEQFF

clone_size: once
d_call: NA
j_call: TRBJ2-5
v_call: TRBV6-1
cdr3_nt: TGTGCCAGCAGTGCTGCCCGATGGATCTTACAAGAGACCCAGTACTTC
cdr3_aa: CASSAARWILQETQYF

clone_size: NA
d_call: TRBD2
j_call: TRBJ2-2
v_call: TRBV29-1
cdr3_nt: TGCAGCGTCGCGACTAGCGGAGTCGCCGGGGAGCTGTTTTTT
cdr3_aa: CSVATSGVAGELFF

clone_size: NA
d_call: NA
j_call: TRBJ1-4
v_call: TRBV7-2
cdr3_nt: TGTGCCAGCAGCTTAGGGGTAGGGGGTCTGGCTGAAAAACTGTTTTTT
cdr3_aa: CASSLGVGGLAEKLFF

clone_size: NA
d_call: NA
j_call: TRBJ2-7
v_call: TRBV7-7
cdr3_nt: TGTGCCAGCAGCTCTATTGAATACGAGCAGTACTTC
cdr3_aa: CASSSIEYEQYF

clone_size: NA
d_call: TRBD1
j_call: TRBJ2-1
v_call: TRBV18
cdr3_nt: TGTGCCAGCTCACGACAGGGCGGTGCTGTGGGTTACAATGAGCAGTTCTTC
cdr3_aa: CASSRQGGAVGYNEQFF

clone_size: NA
d_call: NA
j_call: TRBJ1-1
v_call: TRBV28
cdr3_nt: TGTGCCAGCAGTTTGAGTGTGTATGATGCTTTCTTT
cdr3_aa: CASSLSVYDAFF

clone_size: NA
d_call: TRBD1
j_call: TRBJ1-2
v_call: TRBV28
cdr3_nt: TGTGCCAGCAGCTCGACAGGGGGAAACTATGGCTACACCTTC
cdr3_aa: CASSSTGGNYGYTF

clone_size: NA
d_call: NA
j_call: TRBJ2-7
v_call: TRBV19
cdr3_nt: TGTGCCAGTAGTATACAACAGGGTTCGGCCGAGCAGTACTTC
cdr3_aa: CASSIQQGSAEQYF

clone_size: NA
d_call: NA
j_call: TRBJ2-2
v_call: TRBV6-5
cdr3_nt: TGTGCCAGCAGTGACAACGGGGATACCGGGGAGCTGTTTTTT
cdr3_aa: CASSDNGDTGELFF

clone_size: NA
d_call: TRBD1
j_call: TRBJ2-5
v_call: TRBV19
cdr3_nt: TGTGCCAGTAGTATGGGGACAGGGGCGGGGGAGACCCAGTACTTC
cdr3_aa: CASSMGTGAGETQYF

clone_size: NA
d_call: NA
j_call: TRBJ1-1
v_call: TRBV28
cdr3_nt: TGTGCCAGCAGCTTATTAATGGGCACTGAAGCTTTCTTT
cdr3_aa: CASSLLMGTEAFF

clone_size: NA
d_call: NA
j_call: TRBJ2-1
v_call: TRBV15
cdr3_nt: TGTGCCACCAGCAGAGATCTGGCAGGGGGGGACAATGAGCAGTTCTTC
cdr3_aa: CATSRDLAGGDNEQFF

clone_size: NA
d_call: NA
j_call: TRBJ2-2
v_call: TRBV5-4
cdr3_nt: TGTGCCAGCAGCCTTGGCCGGGCGGGCCGGAACACCGGGGAGCTGTTTTTT
cdr3_aa: CASSLGRAGRNTGELFF

clone_size: NA
d_call: NA
j_call: TRBJ2-5
v_call: TRBV6-4
cdr3_nt: TGTGCCAGCAGTGACTCTTTGCGGCCCCCACGGGGAGAGACCCAGTACTTC
cdr3_aa: CASSDSLRPPRGETQYF

clone_size: NA
d_call: NA
j_call: TRBJ2-1
v_call: TRBV7-3
cdr3_nt: TGTGCCAGCAGCCCAGGGGACGGCCCTGAGCAGTTCTTC
cdr3_aa: CASSPGDGPEQFF